The 14 T cell receptor beta chains in this list originate from one sample, sequenced in a study of shared clonotypes between healthy human individuals. Only in-frame clones appear in the TCRdb table, and some are missing; sequencing was by immunoSEQ multiplex PCR. The sample includes millions of clones, 90% to 95% of them seen just once. Sequencing used naive CD4+ T cells sorted from blood. As for subset: CD45RA+ positively selected. The source of these receptors is a man between 18 and 35 years old in good health.

As regards this clone: Other DNA sequences in this specimen translate into the identical CDR3. The V gene is TRBV19, the J gene TRBJ1-1; D is unresolved. Looked up from germline, CDR1 is LNHDA and CDR2 is SQIVND (reference sequence). V was shortened by 0 bases and J by 1 base, with 3 bases between the two germline ends. This CDR3 comprises 13 residues. The CDR3 nucleotides read TGTGCCAGTAGTATAGAAGGGAACACTGAAGCTTTCTTT. Protein sequence: CASSIEGNTEAFF.

This chain connects TRBV6-1 to TRBJ2-1; D possibly corresponds to TRBD2 (6 bases). The V gene lost 6 bases and the J gene lost 5 bases, with 11 bases spanning the gap. Germline CDR1 MNHNS, CDR2 SASEGT. The CDR3 extends over 13 amino acids. The CDR3, as DNA: TGTGCCAGCAGAGCCGGGACTCACAATGAGCAGTTCTTC. It encodes CASRAGTHNEQFF.

The V call is TRBV27, the J call TRBJ1-1; TRBD1 matches at 9 bases. The CDR3 contains 15 residues. The junction had 8 bases not matched to a gene; V was cut back by 6 bases and J by 3 bases. In germline, CDR1 is MNHEY, CDR2 SMNVEV (reference sequence). CDR3 in DNA: TGTGCCAGCAGACCCGGGACAGGGTGGGACACTGAAGCTTTCTTT. This gives the protein CASRPGTGWDTEAFF.

The V call is TRBV7-2, the J call TRBJ1-3; D uncertain. Between the trimmed V and J ends, which lost 8 bases and 6 bases, there was a span of 14 bases. CDR3 length: 13 residues. The germline gives CDR1 SGHTA, CDR2 FQGNSA. The CDR3 bases are TGTGCCAGCGGATCCCTCAAGGCAAACACCATATATTTT. Amino acids: CASGSLKANTIYF.

The chain uses TRBV27 and TRBJ1-1; possibly TRBD1 for D (5 bases). This CDR3 contains 17 residues. CDR1 is MNHEY, CDR2 SMNVEV, per germline (reference sequence). The V and J ends lost 3 bases and 6 bases respectively, with 23 bases between them. CDR3 sequence reads: CASSFRPPGQLRPEAFF. The CDR3, as DNA: TGTGCCAGCAGTTTCCGCCCCCCGGGGCAGCTAAGACCTGAAGCTTTCTTT.

As regards this clone: The sample holds other DNA sequences that translate to the same CDR3. The chain links TRBV18 to TRBJ2-5; D may correspond to TRBD1 or TRBD2 (5 bases each). V shed 2 bases and J shed 2 bases, with 6 bases lying between them. CDR1 and CDR2 from the germline V gene are KGHSH and LQKENI. The CDR3 has 13 residues. The CDR3: CASSPGGQETQYF. CDR3 DNA: TGTGCCAGCTCACCAGGGGGTCAAGAGACCCAGTACTTC. The whole variable domain, remainder taken from reference TRBV18 and TRBJ2-5, is NAGVMQNPRHLVRRRGQEARLRCSPMKGHSHVYWYRQLPEEGLKFMVYLQKENIIDESGMPKERFSAEFPKEGPSILRIQQVVRGDSAAYFCASSPGGQETQYFGPGTRLLVL.

The chain carries TRBV6-8 and TRBJ2-7, with 8 bases fitting TRBD1. Germline trimming cut 9 bases from V and 4 bases from J; bases unmatched to any gene: 8. Germline V gene lookup returns CDR1 MNHGY and CDR2 SAAAGT. The CDR3 sequence is 13 residues long. The chain's CDR3 is CARSQGAWYEQYF. The DNA of the CDR3 is TGTGCCAGGTCTCAGGGGGCCTGGTACGAGCAGTACTTC.

J is TRBJ2-7 and V is TRBV10-3; 10 bases line up with TRBD2. The V segment lost 9 bases and the J segment 3 bases; nucleotides outside the gene matches: 8. The CDR3 runs to 14 residues. Germline CDR1 ENHRY, CDR2 SYGVKD. The CDR3 protein is CAISGGARSYEQYF. CDR3 nucleotides: TGTGCCATAAGCGGGGGGGCCAGAAGCTACGAGCAGTACTTC.

This chain uses TRBV15 with TRBJ1-1, with 9 bases matching TRBD1. There are 18 residues in the CDR3. Trimming removed 3 bases from V and 1 base from J; junction bases left unmatched: 12. Germline CDR1 LNHNV, CDR2 YYDKDF (reference sequence). CDR3 DNA sequence: TGTGCCACCAGCAGGCCGGGACAGGGTGAGATTGGGAACACTGAAGCTTTCTTT. Protein product: CATSRPGQGEIGNTEAFF.

This clone was seen a handful of times. V and J are TRBV30 and TRBJ1-4; D is uncertain. The germline V and J ends were trimmed by 4 bases and 8 bases, with 11 bases remaining between them. This CDR3 region has 12 residues. CDR1 is GTSNPN and CDR2 is SVGIG in the germline V gene (reference sequence). This CDR3 reads CAWNLNGEKLFF. The CDR3 nucleotides are TGTGCCTGGAATCTGAATGGGGAAAAACTGTTTTTT.

This chain links TRBV19 with TRBJ1-5, with 10 bases identical to TRBD1. From germline, CDR1 is LNHDA and CDR2 SQIVND (reference sequence). V was pared by 9 bases and J by 7 bases, with 12 bases of the junction left unmatched. The CDR3 has 15 residues. CDR3 sequence: CASLKGQGSMQPQHF. The DNA of the CDR3 is TGTGCCAGCCTAAAGGGACAGGGGTCAATGCAGCCCCAGCATTTT.

The chain carries TRBV30 and TRBJ2-2, with D perhaps TRBD2 (6 bases). This CDR3 is built from 15 residues. V lost 7 bases, J lost 2 bases, and 17 bases lay in between. Germline loops: CDR1 GTSNPN, CDR2 SVGIG (reference sequence). CDR3 DNA sequence: TGTGCCTATGCCTCTGGGAGGTCTAACACCGGGGAGCTGTTTTTT. This translates into CAYASGRSNTGELFF.

The chain recombines TRBV29-1 with TRBJ2-1, with D perhaps given as TRBD1 or TRBD2 (5 bases each). The germline gives CDR1 SQVTM, CDR2 ANQGSEA. Deletions cut 7 bases from V and 6 bases from J, with 19 bases between. The CDR3 totals 14 residues. The CDR3 reads CSEGRGGVFNEQFF. The DNA for the CDR3 is TGCAGCGAGGGGAGAGGTGGGGTCTTCAATGAGCAGTTCTTC.

This clone was detected once. The rearrangement links TRBV15 to TRBJ2-5; 10 bases agree with TRBD2. This CDR3 contains 15 residues. Germline-derived CDR1 and CDR2 are LNHNV and YYDKDF (reference sequence). J lost 2 bases, V lost 5 bases, and 5 bases had no gene match. CDR3 bases: TGTGCCACCAGCCGGACTAGCGGCCTGCAAGAGACCCAGTACTTC. It is translated as CATSRTSGLQETQYF.